The rows below give T cell receptor beta chains drawn from one sample of a study of blood T cell repertoires in COVID-19. Generated by immunoSEQ multiplex PCR, the TCRdb table keeps only in-frame clones and is missing some. The sample holds under 250,000 clones, around nine tenths seen once. The source material was peripheral blood. These receptor sequences come from a woman aged 40 to 50 with acute or convalescent COVID-19. Each CDR3 is given with its conserved first and last residue. A D gene is named only where the DNA matches it firmly. Clone size is given for some rows only: seen once, a few or many times, or a class if the clone is expanded.

clone size	V gene	D gene	J gene	CDR3 length	CDR3 protein	CDR3 DNA
once	TRBV5-6	TRBD2	TRBJ2-4	14	CASTRWEGQNIQYF	TGTGCCAGCACGAGGTGGGAGGGCCAAAACATTCAGTACTTC
NA	TRBV3-1/TRBV3-2	NA	TRBJ1-4	13	CASSPTTAEKLFF	TGTGCCAGCAGCCCCACGACTGCTGAAAAACTGTTTTTT
NA	TRBV6-5	NA	TRBJ2-5	15	CASRTLRVGGETQYF	TGTGCCAGCAGGACCCTACGGGTGGGTGGAGAGACCCAGTACTTC
NA	TRBV5-4	NA	TRBJ1-4	14	CASSLEPLNEKLFF	TGTGCCAGCAGCTTGGAGCCACTTAATGAAAAACTGTTTTTT
NA	TRBV27	NA	TRBJ1-5	14	CASRGTGTNQPQHF	TGTGCCAGCAGGGGTACAGGCACCAATCAGCCCCAGCATTTT
NA	TRBV5-1	NA	TRBJ2-2	15	CASSLATGNTGELFF	TGCGCCAGCAGCCTCGCGACAGGGAACACCGGGGAGCTGTTTTTT
NA	TRBV3-1/TRBV3-2	TRBD2	TRBJ2-3	16	CASNPLAGASTDTQYF	TGTGCCAGCAACCCACTAGCGGGGGCTTCCACAGATACGCAGTATTTT
NA	TRBV5-1	NA	TRBJ2-3	15	CASSLDRGRTDTQYF	TGCGCCAGCAGCTTGGACCGGGGAAGGACAGATACGCAGTATTTT
NA	TRBV9	NA	TRBJ1-1	13	CASSVQMNTEAFF	TGTGCCAGCAGCGTCCAGATGAACACTGAAGCTTTCTTT
NA	TRBV3-1/TRBV3-2	TRBD1	TRBJ1-4	15	CASSQVRGPGEKLFF	TGTGCCAGCAGCCAAGTTAGGGGGCCCGGTGAAAAACTGTTTTTT
NA	TRBV4-1	NA	TRBJ2-3	16	CASSQGTNRKTDTQYF	TGCGCCAGCAGCCAAGGGACTAACCGAAAGACAGATACGCAGTATTTT
NA	TRBV13	TRBD2	TRBJ2-3	17	CASSFTSGGRGTDTQYF	TGTGCCAGCAGCTTCACTAGCGGGGGGAGAGGCACAGATACGCAGTATTTT
NA	TRBV24-1	NA	TRBJ1-2	14	CATSDLVTPYGYTF	TGTGCCACCAGTGATTTGGTGACACCCTATGGCTACACCTTC
NA	TRBV6-5	TRBD1	TRBJ1-6	14	CASSRDRGNSPLHF	TGTGCCAGCAGCCGGGACAGGGGGAATTCACCCCTCCACTTT
NA	TRBV7-8	NA	TRBJ2-3	14	CASSLRLSTDTQYF	TGTGCCAGCAGCCTACGACTCAGCACAGATACGCAGTATTTT
NA	TRBV19	TRBD1	TRBJ1-5	16	CASSIGQGNSNQPQHF	TGTGCCAGTAGTATTGGACAGGGTAATAGCAATCAGCCCCAGCATTTT